These T cell receptor beta chains were read from a single sample in a study of cytomegalovirus exposure and HLA in healthy donors. Only in-frame clones appear in the TCRdb table, and some are missing; sequencing was by immunoSEQ multiplex PCR. This repertoire comprises over 100,000 clones; its ten largest clones make up 1.5% to 2%. Material for sequencing was PBMCs. These receptors were collected from a woman aged 40 to 50 in good health and CMV-seropositive. Both conserved end residues are part of each CDR3. A D gene is named only where the DNA matches it firmly.

d_call,cdr3_length,v_call,j_call,cdr3_nt,cdr3_aa
TRBD1,14,TRBV7-3,TRBJ2-7,TGTGCCAGCAGGAATCCGGGACAGAACTACGAGCAGTACTTC,CASRNPGQNYEQYF
TRBD1,14,TRBV6-5,TRBJ2-2,TGTGCCAGCAGACTGGGACAGGGGGCCGGGGAGCTGTTTTTT,CASRLGQGAGELFF
NA,11,TRBV29-1,TRBJ2-7,TGCAGCGCCCTTACAGGATACGAGCAGTACTTC,CSALTGYEQYF
TRBD1,14,TRBV13,TRBJ2-5,TGTGCCAGCAGCTTCGGACAGGGTGAAGAGACCCAGTACTTC,CASSFGQGEETQYF
NA,15,TRBV19,TRBJ2-7,TGTGCCAGTAGCCAATACGCAGGGTTCGCCTACGAGCAGTACTTC,CASSQYAGFAYEQYF
NA,15,TRBV15,TRBJ2-1,TGTGCCACCAGCGGCGGGACCCACGAGGGGAATGAGCAGTTCTTC,CATSGGTHEGNEQFF
NA,15,TRBV2,TRBJ2-7,TGTGCCAGCAGTTCTTTCGGACTCAGCTCCTACGAGCAGTACTTC,CASSSFGLSSYEQYF
NA,15,TRBV10-3,TRBJ1-5,TGTGCCATCAGTGAAAAGGGGAATAGCAATCAGCCCCAGCATTTT,CAISEKGNSNQPQHF
NA,14,TRBV10-1,TRBJ2-3,TGCGCCAGCAGTGAGACCGGTCCCACAGATACGCAGTATTTT,CASSETGPTDTQYF
NA,13,TRBV27,TRBJ2-7,TGTGCCAGCAGTCTGGCAGGCTCCTACGAGCAGTACTTC,CASSLAGSYEQYF
NA,13,TRBV11-3,TRBJ2-2,TGTGCCAGCAGCTTAGGCCGGAGCGGGGAGCTGTTTTTT,CASSLGRSGELFF
NA,12,TRBV7-9,TRBJ1-2,TGTGCCAGCAGCTCCGGGCGGGGTGGCTACACCTTC,CASSSGRGGYTF
NA,15,TRBV5-1,TRBJ2-7,TGCGCCAGCAGTTTTGGAAGGGGTAGGACCTACGAGCAGTACTTC,CASSFGRGRTYEQYF
NA,14,TRBV13,TRBJ1-2,TGTGCCAGCAGCTCCCCGTTGGAGAACTATGGCTACACCTTC,CASSSPLENYGYTF
NA,13,TRBV27,TRBJ2-7,TGTGCCAGCAGTTTCCCACAGGCGGGAGAGCAGTACTTC,CASSFPQAGEQYF
TRBD2,14,TRBV7-2,TRBJ2-1,TGTGCCAGCAGCTTCGGGACTATAGAATATGAGCAGTTCTTC,CASSFGTIEYEQFF
TRBD2,16,TRBV19,TRBJ2-3,TGTGCCAGTAGTTCTAGCGGGACCACTATCACAGATACGCAGTATTTT,CASSSSGTTITDTQYF
NA,14,TRBV28,TRBJ1-1,TGTGCCAGCAGTTTGGAGGGGTTGAACACTGAAGCTTTCTTT,CASSLEGLNTEAFF
TRBD1,16,TRBV25-1,TRBJ1-1,TGTGCCAGCAGAGACAGGGGGATCTTCGGGGACACTGAAGCTTTCTTT,CASRDRGIFGDTEAFF
NA,17,TRBV27,TRBJ2-3,TGTGCCAGCAGTTTGACCGCCGGGACTCGAGGCACAGATACGCAGTATTTT,CASSLTAGTRGTDTQYF
NA,14,TRBV4-1,TRBJ1-5,TGCGCCAGCAGCCAAGGTCTGAGCAATCAGCCCCAGCATTTT,CASSQGLSNQPQHF
NA,15,TRBV6-5,TRBJ2-1,TGTGCCAGCAGTTACACGGGTAATCCCTACAATGAGCAGTTCTTC,CASSYTGNPYNEQFF
NA,16,TRBV5-6,TRBJ2-1,TGTGCCAGCAGGGAAGGACTACCAGAAGTCTACAATGAGCAGTTCTTC,CASREGLPEVYNEQFF
TRBD1,13,TRBV29-1,TRBJ1-2,TGCAGCGTTGATCGGGACAGGGAAGGAGGCTACACCTTC,CSVDRDREGGYTF
NA,13,TRBV18,TRBJ1-1,TGTGCCAGCTCACCTACAGGGAACACTGAAGCTTTCTTT,CASSPTGNTEAFF
TRBD1,16,TRBV7-3,TRBJ1-1,TGTGCCAGCAGCTTAAGTGGACAGGGGGCTGGCACTGAAGCTTTCTTT,CASSLSGQGAGTEAFF
TRBD1,12,TRBV30,TRBJ2-7,TGTGCCTGGAGTAGGGGGCCCTACGAGCAGTACTTC,CAWSRGPYEQYF
TRBD2,14,TRBV7-9,TRBJ2-7,TGTGCCAGCATCCTGGGACTAGAACGAAACGAGCAGTACTTC,CASILGLERNEQYF
NA,15,TRBV18,TRBJ2-1,TGTGCCAGCTCACCAACTCGCTCAGGGAGGAATGAGCAGTTCTTC,CASSPTRSGRNEQFF
NA,16,TRBV5-6,TRBJ2-6,TGTGCCAGCAGCCCACTGACAGGATCTGGGGCCAACGTCCTGACTTTC,CASSPLTGSGANVLTF
NA,15,TRBV5-6,TRBJ2-1,TGTGCCAGCAGATGGGTGGACAATTCCTTCAATGAGCAGTTCTTC,CASRWVDNSFNEQFF